This T cell receptor beta chain was identified during a study of blood T cell repertoires in COVID-19. In the study overall: The study drew acute and convalescent COVID-19 samples from the United States, Italy and Spain.

Trimming removed 4 bases from V and 0 bases from J, with 10 bases in between. The CDR3 is made up of 14 amino acids. CDR1 is LGHDT and CDR2 is YNNKEL in the germline V gene (reference sequence). Original processing notes: Nucleated cell counts were estimated from reference gene primer amplification. Profiled with immunoSEQ multiplex PCR; TCRdb holds only in-frame clones, not every one. V and J calls and clone size are given by that table; D and trimming were obtained from the DNA. The sample comprises 200,000 to 250,000 clones, 90% of which are singletons, and about 14% rests with the top ten. The study recruited people aged roughly 18 to 100 years across approximately 24 US areas.

The specimen was PBMCs or T cells enriched from blood (not recorded which). The V call is TRBV3-1 (or the pseudogene TRBV3-2), the J call TRBJ2-7, with D maybe TRBD2 (7 bases). This receptor was obtained from a man aged 25 to 45 who had been exposed to COVID-19. The CDR3 is CASSPGGSSYEQYF. CDR3 DNA sequence: TGTGCCAGCAGCCCGGGGGGCAGCTCCTACGAGCAGTACTTC.